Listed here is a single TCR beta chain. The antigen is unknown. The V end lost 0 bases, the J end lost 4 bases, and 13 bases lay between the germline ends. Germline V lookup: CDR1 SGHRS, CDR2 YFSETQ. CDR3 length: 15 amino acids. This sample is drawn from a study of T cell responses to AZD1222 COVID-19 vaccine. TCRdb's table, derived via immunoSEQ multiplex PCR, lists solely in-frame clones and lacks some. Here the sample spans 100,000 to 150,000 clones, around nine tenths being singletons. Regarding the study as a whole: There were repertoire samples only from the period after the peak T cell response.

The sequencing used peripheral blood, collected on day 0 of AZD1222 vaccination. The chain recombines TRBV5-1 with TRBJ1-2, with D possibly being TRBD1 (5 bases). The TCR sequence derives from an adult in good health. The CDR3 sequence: CASSLEGRSFYGYTF. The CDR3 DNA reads TGCGCCAGCAGCTTGGAGGGACGGTCTTTCTATGGCTACACCTTC.